The 23 T cell receptor beta chains below were found in one sample sequenced in a study of radiation and T cells in renal cell carcinoma. The table came from immunoSEQ multiplex PCR; TCRdb's copy has only in-frame clones and leaves some out. Here the sample spans some 140,000 clones, nearly 90% being singletons. As to time point: baseline pretreatment blood. The treatment denotes: 15 Gy SBRT to primary tumor, nephrectomy 4 weeks later. The material was blood, obtained from a patient whose treatment included radiotherapy and nephrectomy. The source is a woman aged 50 to 60 with renal cell carcinoma.

This clone occurred once. The chain combines TRBV7-3 with TRBJ2-2, with 12 bases that match TRBD1. Germline CDR1 and CDR2: SGHTA and FQGTGA. Unmatched junction bases numbered 13, after V lost 5 bases and J lost 6 bases. The CDR3 consists of 18 residues. CDR3 sequence: CASSTPGTGGGIAGELFF. CDR3 nucleotide sequence: TGTGCCAGCAGCACTCCCGGGACAGGGGGCGGAATAGCCGGGGAGCTGTTTTTT.

The chain recombines TRBV2 with TRBJ2-1; no clear D gene. Trimming pared 8 bases from V and 0 bases from J, leaving 17 bases between. The CDR3 spans 16 residues. The germline CDR1 and CDR2 sequences are SNHLY and FYNNEI. The chain's CDR3 is CASGSKGLTSYNEQFF. The CDR3 DNA sequence: TGTGCCAGCGGGTCAAAGGGTCTTACCTCCTACAATGAGCAGTTCTTC.

The chain joins TRBV29-1 to TRBJ1-1; D not resolved. The length of the CDR3 is 9 residues. V was shortened by 3 bases and J by 11 bases, with 7 bases between the two germline ends. CDR1 and CDR2 (germline): SQVTM, ANQGSEA. CDR3 sequence: CSVEELAFF. CDR3 DNA sequence: TGCAGCGTTGAGGAGTTGGCTTTCTTT.

This CDR3 reads CASSGIGVAQETQYF. CDR3 DNA: TGCGCCAGCAGCGGGATCGGGGTCGCCCAAGAGACCCAGTACTTC. The chain uses TRBV4-1 and TRBJ2-5; D perhaps matches TRBD2 (5 bases). CDR1 is MGHRA, CDR2 YSYEKL, per germline. The CDR3 extends over 15 amino acids. Trimming shortened V by 5 bases and J by 1 base, and 14 bases separated the two germline ends.

The genes are TRBV5-1 and TRBJ1-2; weak D call: TRBD1 (6 bases). This CDR3 is 12 amino acids long. Germline V gene lookup returns CDR1 SGHRS and CDR2 YFSETQ. Trimming left V 0 bases short and J 13 bases short, with 13 bases between. The CDR3 DNA follows: TGCGCCAGCAGCTTGGCCTCAGGGGAACGCACCTTC. Translating it yields CASSLASGERTF.

J is TRBJ1-4 and V is TRBV5-1; 10 positions agree with TRBD1. The CDR3 loop spans 16 amino acids. J gave up 5 bases and V 4 bases, and 8 bases lay outside the gene matches. Germline lookup yields CDR1 SGHRS and CDR2 YFSETQ. Here the CDR3 reads CASSKGDRGTNEKLFF. CDR3 coding DNA: TGCGCCAGCAGCAAGGGGGACAGGGGAACGAATGAAAAACTGTTTTTT.

There are a few counts of this clone. This sequence joins TRBV29-1 and TRBJ2-6, with D possibly being TRBD2 (5 bases). This CDR3 spans 17 amino acids. Germline CDR1 reads SQVTM; CDR2 reads ANQGSEA. Trimming pared 5 bases from V and 0 bases from J, leaving 17 bases between. CDR3 in amino acids: CSVSEGSRSSGANVLTF. DNA for the CDR3: TGCAGCGTTAGTGAGGGCAGTCGTAGCTCTGGGGCCAACGTCCTGACTTTC.

This rearrangement joins TRBV6-1 to TRBJ2-7, with 8 nucleotides matching TRBD2. Germline V gives CDR1 MNHNS, CDR2 SASEGT. This CDR3 comprises 14 residues. J was trimmed by 5 bases and V by 9 bases; bases with no gene match: 12. CDR3 in DNA: TGTGCCAGTTTCCTCCCCGGACTAGCCCACGAGCAGTACTTC. Its protein product is CASFLPGLAHEQYF.

CDR3 DNA: TGTGCCAGCGGAAGACTAGCGGCCACCGGGGAGCTGTTTTTT. As protein: CASGRLAATGELFF. The J gene is TRBJ2-2, the V gene TRBV2; 9 positions match TRBD2. The CDR3 consists of 14 residues. V was pared by 8 bases and J by 4 bases, with 5 bases of the junction left unmatched. Germline CDR1 SNHLY, CDR2 FYNNEI. The full variable domain, rest sourced from reference TRBV2 and TRBJ2-2, is EPEVTQTPSHQVTQMGQEVILRCVPISNHLYFYWYRQILGQKVEFLVSFYNNEISEKSEIFDDQFSVERPDGSNFTLKIRSTKLEDSAMYFCASGRLAATGELFFGEGSRLTVL.

The rearrangement uses TRBV29-1 and TRBJ2-2; D remains unclear. Looked up from germline, CDR1 is SQVTM and CDR2 is ANQGSEA. The germline V and J ends were trimmed by 0 bases and 1 base, with 9 bases remaining between them. CDR3 length: 15 amino acids. The CDR3 region is CSVEDRRGNTGELFF. CDR3 in DNA: TGCAGCGTTGAAGATCGAAGAGGGAACACCGGGGAGCTGTTTTTT.

This CDR3 reads CASSLGRAGDRTDTQYF. CDR3 nucleotide sequence: TGTGCCAGCAGCTTAGGGCGCGCGGGGGACCGCACAGATACGCAGTATTTT. The chain joins TRBV7-9 to TRBJ2-3; 7 positions agree with TRBD2. This CDR3 contains 17 residues. J gave up 1 base and V 1 base, and 8 bases lay outside the gene matches. Per the germline V gene, CDR1 is SEHNR and CDR2 is FQNEAQ (reference sequence).

V usage is TRBV7-9 and J usage is TRBJ1-5; D perhaps matches TRBD1 (6 bases). Trimming took 5 bases from V and 0 from J, leaving 20 bases between them. The CDR3 runs 18 residues. The germline V gene has CDR1 SEHNR and CDR2 FQNEAQ (reference sequence). In DNA form, the CDR3 reads TGTGCCAGCAGCAATCCTAACAGGGCTGGGGATAGCAATCAGCCCCAGCATTTT. Its protein is CASSNPNRAGDSNQPQHF.

This sequence joins TRBV7-9 and TRBJ1-1; D might be TRBD1 (6 bases). Between the trimmed V and J ends, which lost 6 bases and 1 base, there was a span of 12 bases. The CDR3 length is 14 residues. Germline-derived CDR1 and CDR2 are SEHNR and FQNEAQ (reference sequence). DNA of the CDR3: TGTGCCAGCAGGTTGGGGGGCACGAACACTGAAGCTTTCTTT. Protein product: CASRLGGTNTEAFF.

The chain carries TRBV21-1 and TRBJ2-7; the listed D gene, TRBD1, was not tested against the DNA. TRBV21-1 is noted as a pseudogene. The CDR3 covers 21 residues. The CDR3 nucleotides read TGTGCCAGCAGCAAAGCGCTTTGGGACAGTTCAACAGACGGGTCCGGGGACGAGCAGTACTTC. This translates into CASSKALWDSSTDGSGDEQYF.

The chain combines TRBV5-8 with TRBJ2-1, with 8 bases fitting TRBD1. Trimming removed 6 bases from V and 10 bases from J; junction bases left unmatched: 15. The germline V gene encodes CDR1 SGHTS and CDR2 YDEGEE. This CDR3 contains 15 residues. CDR3 loop: CASKRSGGASKEQFF. The CDR3 DNA reads TGTGCCAGCAAACGGTCAGGGGGCGCGTCCAAGGAGCAGTTCTTC.

This chain links TRBV14 with TRBJ1-1; D remains ambiguous. CDR3 length: 18 amino acids. CDR1 and CDR2 (germline): SGHDN, FVKESK. V lost 4 bases and J lost 8, with 29 bases in between. This CDR3 is CASSPPDLTGLDTTEAFF. The CDR3, as DNA: TGTGCCAGCAGCCCTCCGGATTTGACGGGTTTAGACACAACCGAAGCTTTCTTT.

This rearrangement joins TRBV5-4 to TRBJ1-2; D is unclear. Trimming stripped 0 bases from V and 0 bases from J, with 9 bases between. Looked up from germline, CDR1 is SGHNT and CDR2 is YYREEE (reference sequence). The CDR3 is 15 amino acids. Here the CDR3 DNA reads TGTGCCAGCAGCTTGGTTGACACGACTAACTATGGCTACACCTTC. Translated, it gives CASSLVDTTNYGYTF.

The rearrangement uses TRBV7-2 and TRBJ2-6; 9 nucleotides match TRBD1. CDR1 SGHTA and CDR2 FQGNSA come from the germline V gene. The J segment lost 0 bases and the V segment lost 3 bases, leaving 3 bases of the junction unmatched. The CDR3 covers 17 residues. The CDR3 loop reads CASSLTGGNSGANVLTF. CDR3 bases: TGTGCCAGCAGCTTGACAGGGGGAAACTCTGGGGCCAACGTCCTGACTTTC.

The chain joins TRBV20-1 to TRBJ1-2; D gene unclear. Germline CDR1 and CDR2: DFQATT and SNEGSKA (reference sequence). The CDR3 spans 11 residues. Trimming pared 5 bases from V and 3 bases from J, leaving 7 bases between. The CDR3 loop reads CSAERDYGYTF. CDR3 in DNA: TGCAGTGCTGAGAGGGACTATGGCTACACCTTC.

The chain links TRBV19 to TRBJ2-5; 9 bases align to TRBD2. There are 15 residues in the CDR3. J lost 6 bases, V lost 4 bases, and 9 bases had no gene match. Germline V CDR1 and CDR2: LNHDA, SQIVND (reference sequence). Written as DNA, the CDR3 is TGTGCCAGTAGTAGTAGCGGGGGTCTCCCCCAGACCCAGTACTTC. Translation: CASSSSGGLPQTQYF. Combining the CDR3 with reference TRBV19 and TRBJ2-5 gives the whole variable domain DGGITQSPKYLFRKEGQNVTLSCEQNLNHDAMYWYRQDPGQGLRLIYYSQIVNDFQKGDIAEGYSVSREKKESFPLTVTSAQKNPTAFYLCASSSSGGLPQTQYFGPGTRLLVL.

This chain connects TRBV7-9 to TRBJ1-1; possibly TRBD1 for D (5 bases). Germline V gene data show CDR1 as SEHNR and CDR2 as FQNEAQ (reference sequence). The germline V and J ends were trimmed by 1 base and 1 base, with 13 bases remaining between them. This CDR3 is 16 amino acids long. For the CDR3, the DNA is TGTGCCAGCAGCTTAGACGCAGGGTGGGGGAACACTGAAGCTTTCTTT. The encoded protein is CASSLDAGWGNTEAFF.

The V call is TRBV21-1, the J call TRBJ2-7. TRBV21-1 is designated a pseudogene. The CDR3 is 12 residues long. Written as DNA, the CDR3 is TGTGCCAGCAGCAACCGCCCCTACGAGCAGTACTTC. This translates into CASSNRPYEQYF.

The rearrangement joins TRBV2 to TRBJ2-1, with 7 bases that match TRBD2. This CDR3 comprises 14 residues. Losses at the gene ends were 5 bases for V and 2 bases for J; bases not matched to a gene: 3. Per the germline V gene, CDR1 is SNHLY and CDR2 is FYNNEI. This CDR3 is CASSSGVTYNEQFF. The CDR3 DNA reads as TGTGCCAGCAGTAGCGGGGTAACCTACAATGAGCAGTTCTTC.